The sequence of this T cell receptor beta chain was determined in a study of T cells after yellow fever vaccination. Overall study context: Any fraction with a low cell number was prepared using SMART-Seq v4 Ultra Low Input. General observations from the study: There was a small share of clonotypes that showed up in both the CD4 and CD8 compartments. Clones that expanded after primary vaccination mostly reappeared after the booster (approximately 96% CD4, about 91% CD8).

Synthesis of TCR cDNA relied on 5'RACE template switching, which attached a universal primer site and UMIs. TCRdb independently ran MiXCR on the 5' RACE reads; one entry per CDR3 protein. The profile shows about 340,000 distinct CDR3 sequences, 8.5% to 10% of them singletons. This clonotype showed up just a few times. Its antigen is undetermined. The germline gives CDR1 SEHNR, CDR2 FQNEAQ (reference sequence). The CDR3 runs 16 residues. V was cut by 5 bases and J by 0 bases, with 11 bases left in between. V and J are TRBV7-9 and TRBJ2-6; D unresolved. The receptor's source is a man aged 18-30 years who received the YFV17D yellow fever vaccine. Source: PBMCs, taken on the day of the first yellow fever vaccination. CDR3 loop: CASSKQYFSGANVLTF. The CDR3 nucleotides are TGTGCCAGCAGCAAACAGTATTTCTCTGGGGCCAACGTCCTGACTTTC.